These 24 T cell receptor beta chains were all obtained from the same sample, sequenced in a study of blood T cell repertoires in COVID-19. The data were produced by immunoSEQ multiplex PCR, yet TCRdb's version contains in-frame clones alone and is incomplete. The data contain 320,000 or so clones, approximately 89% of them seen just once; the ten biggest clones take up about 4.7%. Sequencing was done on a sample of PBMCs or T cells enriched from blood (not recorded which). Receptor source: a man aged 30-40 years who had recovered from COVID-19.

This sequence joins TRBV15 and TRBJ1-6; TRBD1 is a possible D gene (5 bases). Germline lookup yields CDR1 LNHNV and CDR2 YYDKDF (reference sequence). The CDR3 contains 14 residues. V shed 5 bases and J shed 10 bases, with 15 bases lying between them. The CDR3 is CATSSRGGRSPLHF. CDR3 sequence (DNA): TGTGCCACCAGCTCAAGGGGTGGTAGGTCACCCCTCCACTTT.

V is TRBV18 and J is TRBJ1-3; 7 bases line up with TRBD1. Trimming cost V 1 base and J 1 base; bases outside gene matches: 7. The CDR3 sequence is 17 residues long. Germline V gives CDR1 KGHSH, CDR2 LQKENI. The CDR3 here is CASSPQTGVVSGNTIYF. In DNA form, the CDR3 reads TGTGCCAGCTCACCACAAACAGGGGTCGTTTCTGGAAACACCATATATTTT.

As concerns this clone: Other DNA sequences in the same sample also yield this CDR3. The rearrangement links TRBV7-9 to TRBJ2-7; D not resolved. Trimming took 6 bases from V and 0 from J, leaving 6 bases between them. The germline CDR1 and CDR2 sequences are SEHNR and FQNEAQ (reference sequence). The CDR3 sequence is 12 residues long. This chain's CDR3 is CASSPSSYEQYF. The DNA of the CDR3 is TGTGCCAGCAGTCCCAGCTCCTACGAGCAGTACTTC.

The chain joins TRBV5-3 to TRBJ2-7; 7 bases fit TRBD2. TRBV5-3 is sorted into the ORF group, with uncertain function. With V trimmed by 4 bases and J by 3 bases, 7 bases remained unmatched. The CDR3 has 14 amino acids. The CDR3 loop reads CARSTSGGGYEQYF. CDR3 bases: TGTGCCAGAAGCACCAGTGGGGGGGGCTACGAGCAGTACTTC.

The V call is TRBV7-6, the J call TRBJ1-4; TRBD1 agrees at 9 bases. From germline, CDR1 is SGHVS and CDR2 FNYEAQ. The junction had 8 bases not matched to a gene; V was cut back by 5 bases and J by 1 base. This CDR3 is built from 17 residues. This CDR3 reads CASSPGQGLLTNEKLFF. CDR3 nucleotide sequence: TGTGCCAGCAGCCCTGGACAGGGGTTACTAACTAATGAAAAACTGTTTTTT. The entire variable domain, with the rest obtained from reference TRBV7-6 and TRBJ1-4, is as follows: GAGVSQSPRYKVTKRGQDVALRCDPISGHVSLYWYRQALGQGPEFLTYFNYEAQQDKSGLPNDRFSAERPEGSISTLTIQRTEQRDSAMYRCASSPGQGLLTNEKLFFGSGTQLSVL.

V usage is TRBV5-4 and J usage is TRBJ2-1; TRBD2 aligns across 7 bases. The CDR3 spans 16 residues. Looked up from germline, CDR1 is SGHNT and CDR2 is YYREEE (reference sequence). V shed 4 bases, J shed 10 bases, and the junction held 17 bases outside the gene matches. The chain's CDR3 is CASSPGRLAGVEEQFF. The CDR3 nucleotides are TGTGCCAGCAGCCCGGGGCGGCTTGCGGGGGTGGAGGAGCAGTTCTTC.

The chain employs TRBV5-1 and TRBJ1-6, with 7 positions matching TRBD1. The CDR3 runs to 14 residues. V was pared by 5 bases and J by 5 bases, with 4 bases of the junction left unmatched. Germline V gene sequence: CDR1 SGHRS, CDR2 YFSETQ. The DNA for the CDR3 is TGCGCCAGCAGTATGGGACAGAATAATTCACCCCTCCACTTT. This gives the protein CASSMGQNNSPLHF.

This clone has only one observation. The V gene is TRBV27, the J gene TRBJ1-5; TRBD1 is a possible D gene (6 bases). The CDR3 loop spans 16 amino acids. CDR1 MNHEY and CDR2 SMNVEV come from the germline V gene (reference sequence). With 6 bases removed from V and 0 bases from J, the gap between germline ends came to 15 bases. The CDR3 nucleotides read TGTGCCAGCAGCCCGAACACAGGGCTTAGCAATCAGCCCCAGCATTTT. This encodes CASSPNTGLSNQPQHF.

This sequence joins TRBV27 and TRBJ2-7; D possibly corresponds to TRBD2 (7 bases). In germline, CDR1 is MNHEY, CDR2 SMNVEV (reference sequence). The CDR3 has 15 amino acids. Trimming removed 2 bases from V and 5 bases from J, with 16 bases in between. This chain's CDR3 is CASSLGGGGGNEQYF. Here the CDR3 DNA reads TGTGCCAGCAGTTTAGGGGGCGGGGGAGGGAACGAGCAGTACTTC.

CDR3 DNA sequence: TGTGCCAGCAGCTTAAGTCCATCAGGGGGCTCCTACGAGCAGTACTTC. This codes for CASSLSPSGGSYEQYF. This rearrangement joins TRBV11-2 to TRBJ2-7; TRBD1 agrees at 7 bases. The J segment lost 0 bases and the V segment lost 2 bases, leaving 7 bases of the junction unmatched. The CDR3 is 16 residues long. Germline CDR1 is SGHAT and CDR2 is FQNNGV.

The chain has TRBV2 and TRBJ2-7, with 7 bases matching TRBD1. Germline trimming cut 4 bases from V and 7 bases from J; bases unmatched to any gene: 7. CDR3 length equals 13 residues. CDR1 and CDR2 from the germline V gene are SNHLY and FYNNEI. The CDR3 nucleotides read TGTGCCAGCAGTGGGGGGACAGCTCTGGAGCAGTACTTC. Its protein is CASSGGTALEQYF.

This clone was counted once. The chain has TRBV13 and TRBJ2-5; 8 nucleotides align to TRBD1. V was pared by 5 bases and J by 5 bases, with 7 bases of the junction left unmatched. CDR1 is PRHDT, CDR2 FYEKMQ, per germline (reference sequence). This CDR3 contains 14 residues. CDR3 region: CASSHFQGAETQYF. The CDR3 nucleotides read TGTGCCAGCAGCCATTTTCAGGGGGCGGAGACCCAGTACTTC.

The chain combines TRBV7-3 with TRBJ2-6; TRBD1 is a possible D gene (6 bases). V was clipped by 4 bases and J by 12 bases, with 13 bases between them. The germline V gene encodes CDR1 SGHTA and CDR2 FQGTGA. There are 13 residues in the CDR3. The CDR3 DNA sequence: TGTGCCAGCAGCTCGGACAGTTACAGCGTCCTGACTTTC. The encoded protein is CASSSDSYSVLTF.

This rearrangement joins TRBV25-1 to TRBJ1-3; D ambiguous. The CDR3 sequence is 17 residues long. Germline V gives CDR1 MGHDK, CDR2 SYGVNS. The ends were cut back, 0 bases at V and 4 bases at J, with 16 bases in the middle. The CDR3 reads CASSEYKPGIGGNTIYF. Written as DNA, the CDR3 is TGTGCCAGCAGTGAATATAAGCCGGGGATAGGAGGAAACACCATATATTTT.

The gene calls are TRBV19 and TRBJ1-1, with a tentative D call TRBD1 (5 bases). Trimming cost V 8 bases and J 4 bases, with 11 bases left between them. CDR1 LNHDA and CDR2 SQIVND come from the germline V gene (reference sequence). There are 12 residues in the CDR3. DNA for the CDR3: TGTGCCAGTGGGGAAGGGGTCACTGAAGCTTTCTTT. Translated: CASGEGVTEAFF.

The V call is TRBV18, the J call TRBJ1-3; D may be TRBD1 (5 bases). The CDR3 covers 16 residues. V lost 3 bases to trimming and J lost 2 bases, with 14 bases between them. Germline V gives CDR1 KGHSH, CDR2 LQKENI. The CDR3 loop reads CASSPIQGLTGNTIYF. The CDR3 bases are TGTGCCAGCTCACCTATTCAGGGTCTCACTGGAAACACCATATATTTT.

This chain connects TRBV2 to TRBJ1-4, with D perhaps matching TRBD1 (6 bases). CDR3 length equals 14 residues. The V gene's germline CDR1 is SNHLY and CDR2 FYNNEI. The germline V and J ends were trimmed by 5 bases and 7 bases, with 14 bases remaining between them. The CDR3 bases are TGTGCCAGCAGTATACAGGGAGTCGGTGAAAAACTGTTTTTT. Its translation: CASSIQGVGEKLFF. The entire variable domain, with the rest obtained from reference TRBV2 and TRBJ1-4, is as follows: EPEVTQTPSHQVTQMGQEVILRCVPISNHLYFYWYRQILGQKVEFLVSFYNNEISEKSEIFDDQFSVERPDGSNFTLKIRSTKLEDSAMYFCASSIQGVGEKLFFGSGTQLSVL.

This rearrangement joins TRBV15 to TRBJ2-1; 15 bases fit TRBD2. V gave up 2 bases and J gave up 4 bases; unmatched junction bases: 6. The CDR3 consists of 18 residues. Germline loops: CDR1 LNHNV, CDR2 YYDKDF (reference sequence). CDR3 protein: CATSRNGLAGGPYNEQFF. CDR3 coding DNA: TGTGCCACCAGCAGAAATGGACTAGCGGGGGGGCCGTACAATGAGCAGTTCTTC. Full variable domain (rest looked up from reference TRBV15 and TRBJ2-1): DAMVIQNPRYQVTQFGKPVTLSCSQTLNHNVMYWYQQKSSQAPKLLFHYYDKDFNNEADTPDNFQSRRPNTSFCFLDIRSPGLGDTAMYLCATSRNGLAGGPYNEQFFGPGTRLTVL.

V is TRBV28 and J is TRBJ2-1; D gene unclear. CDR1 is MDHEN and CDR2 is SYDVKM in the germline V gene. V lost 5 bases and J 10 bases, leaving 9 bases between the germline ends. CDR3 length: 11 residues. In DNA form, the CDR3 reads TGTGCCAGCAGTCCCCTAGTGGAGCAGTTCTTC. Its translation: CASSPLVEQFF.

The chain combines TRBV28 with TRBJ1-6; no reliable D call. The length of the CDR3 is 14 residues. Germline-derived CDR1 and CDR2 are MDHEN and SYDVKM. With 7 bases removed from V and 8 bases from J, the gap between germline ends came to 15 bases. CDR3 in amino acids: CASTHAGSDSPLHF. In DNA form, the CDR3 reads TGTGCCAGCACCCACGCGGGTTCTGATTCACCCCTCCACTTT.

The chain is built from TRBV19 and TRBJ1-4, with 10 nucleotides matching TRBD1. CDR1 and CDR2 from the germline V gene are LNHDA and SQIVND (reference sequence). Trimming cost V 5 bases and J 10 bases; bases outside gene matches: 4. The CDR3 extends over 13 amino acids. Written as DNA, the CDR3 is TGTGCCAGTAGTGGAGGGGACAGGGGAAAACTGTTTTTT. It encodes CASSGGDRGKLFF.

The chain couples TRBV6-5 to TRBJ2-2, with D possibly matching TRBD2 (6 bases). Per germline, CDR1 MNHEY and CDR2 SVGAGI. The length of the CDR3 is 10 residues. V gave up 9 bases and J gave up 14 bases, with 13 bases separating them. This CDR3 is CASLEGFLFF. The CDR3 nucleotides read TGTGCCAGTCTGGAGGGATTTCTGTTTTTT.

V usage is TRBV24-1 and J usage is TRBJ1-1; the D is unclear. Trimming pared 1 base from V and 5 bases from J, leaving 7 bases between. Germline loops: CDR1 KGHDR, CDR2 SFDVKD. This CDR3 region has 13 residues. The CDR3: CATSDFRGTEAFF. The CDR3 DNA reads TGTGCCACCAGTGATTTTCGGGGAACTGAAGCTTTCTTT.

The CDR3 nucleotides read TGCGCCAGCTGGTCCGGTGGAACTAATGAAAAACTGTTTTTT. Amino acid sequence: CASWSGGTNEKLFF. The rearrangement joins TRBV5-1 to TRBJ1-4, with D unclear. Trimming took 7 bases from V and 1 from J, leaving 11 bases between them. This CDR3 has 14 amino acids. Germline lookup yields CDR1 SGHRS and CDR2 YFSETQ.